The next 5 T cell receptor beta chains were all read from a single sample in a study of cytomegalovirus exposure and HLA in healthy donors. The PCR employed 60 Vbeta primers together with 13 Jbeta primers. The assay was immunoSEQ multiplex PCR, and TCRdb's table has in-frame clones only and misses some. The profile shows roughly 130,000 clones, around 8.5% of them singletons. The sequenced sample was PBMCs. All receptors come from a man between 35 and 55 years old in good health and CMV-seronegative.

This clone showed up just a few times. The J gene is TRBJ1-3, the V gene TRBV10-2; 8 positions agree with TRBD1. Germline V gene lookup returns CDR1 WSHSY and CDR2 SAAADI. V was clipped by 3 bases and J by 0 bases; unmatched bases: 4. This CDR3 contains 16 residues. CDR3 sequence (DNA): TGCGCCAGCAGTGATCCTACAGGGGGCTCTGGAAACACCATATATTTT. Translated, it gives CASSDPTGGSGNTIYF.

The chain uses TRBV10-2 and TRBJ2-3, with TRBD2 identical over 8 bases. CDR1 and CDR2 (germline): WSHSY, SAAADI. Germline trimming cut 2 bases from V and 4 bases from J; bases unmatched to any gene: 14. This CDR3 is built from 18 residues. Written as DNA, the CDR3 is TGCGCCAGCAGTGAGGGTTATCGGGAGGGTAGTGGTTCAGATACGCAGTATTTT. This encodes CASSEGYREGSGSDTQYF.

This chain connects TRBV5-5 to TRBJ1-6; 9 bases line up with TRBD1. CDR3 size: 16 residues. Losses at the gene ends were 2 bases for V and 7 bases for J; bases not matched to a gene: 7. CDR1 is SGHKS, CDR2 YYEKEE, per germline (reference sequence). The CDR3 loop reads CASSFLSGQGNSPLHF. The CDR3 DNA sequence: TGTGCCAGCAGCTTCCTTTCCGGACAGGGGAATTCACCCCTCCACTTT.

This chain uses TRBV7-6 with TRBJ1-2; the match to TRBD1 covers 7 bases. Germline assignment: CDR1 SGHVS and CDR2 FNYEAQ. This CDR3 is built from 15 residues. V trimming: 5 bases; J trimming: 4 bases; junction bases outside the gene matches: 10. CDR3 sequence (DNA): TGTGCCAGCAGCCTGACCTGGGACAGCCCCTATGGCTACACCTTC. This codes for CASSLTWDSPYGYTF.

This clone was counted between two and nine times. V is TRBV6-1 and J is TRBJ2-1; 11 bases are a match to TRBD2. Looked up from germline, CDR1 is MNHNS and CDR2 is SASEGT. The CDR3 covers 15 residues. The V and J ends lost 6 bases and 4 bases, in that order; junction bases with no gene match: 5. The CDR3 DNA follows: TGTGCCAGCAGCCAGACTAGCGGGGAGTACAATGAGCAGTTCTTC. It translates to CASSQTSGEYNEQFF.